The 17 T cell receptor beta chains presented below share a single source sample, sequenced in a study of blood T cell repertoires in COVID-19 (dated by TCRdb to the early 2020s). The receptor library was made with the immunoSEQ multiplex PCR assay. Imported from immuneACCESS, the table was reduced by TCRdb to in-frame sequences with V and J called. These copies leave out some clones; in studies compared against another copy, an unresolved V gene accounts for under half, and the cause of the remainder is not known. The sample profile shows about 250,000 clones; about 88% of them were found once. The top ten hold 2% to 2.5% of the sample. The sequenced material came from peripheral blood. These receptors were obtained from a woman in her forties who had recovered from COVID-19.

This clone has a single count. The chain carries TRBV2 and TRBJ2-1; 8 nucleotides agree with TRBD1. V dropped 6 bases and J dropped 4; count of bases not matched to a gene: 2. Germline CDR1 and CDR2: SNHLY and FYNNEI. CDR3 length: 13 residues. DNA for the CDR3: TGTGCCAGCAGGGACAGGGAGTACAATGAGCAGTTCTTC. Translated, it gives CASRDREYNEQFF.

The V and J genes are TRBV5-5 and TRBJ2-7; a weak D match, TRBD1 (5 bases). The germline V and J ends were trimmed by 4 bases and 3 bases, with 11 bases remaining between them. The CDR3 sequence is 13 residues long. CDR1 and CDR2 from the germline V gene are SGHKS and YYEKEE (reference sequence). In DNA, the CDR3 is TGTGCCAGCAGCCCCTGGGGCAGCTACGAGCAGTACTTC. Translating gives CASSPWGSYEQYF.

This clone was recorded a few times. The chain links TRBV7-6 to TRBJ1-5; D possibly corresponds to TRBD1 (5 bases). This CDR3 comprises 15 residues. The germline gives CDR1 SGHVS, CDR2 FNYEAQ. V lost 0 bases and J 2 bases, leaving 8 bases between the germline ends. The CDR3 nucleotides read TGTGCCAGCAGCTTAGCCCGGGGGGGCAATCAGCCCCAGCATTTT. Protein sequence: CASSLARGGNQPQHF. The whole variable domain, remainder taken from reference TRBV7-6 and TRBJ1-5, is GAGVSQSPRYKVTKRGQDVALRCDPISGHVSLYWYRQALGQGPEFLTYFNYEAQQDKSGLPNDRFSAERPEGSISTLTIQRTEQRDSAMYRCASSLARGGNQPQHFGDGTRLSIL.

With regard to this clone: Within the sample, other DNA sequences also encode this same CDR3. V is TRBV9 and J is TRBJ1-5, with D perhaps TRBD1 (6 bases). Trimming took off 2 bases at V and 5 bases at J, with 11 bases between the two ends. The germline gives CDR1 SGDLS, CDR2 YYNGEE. The CDR3 spans 14 residues. CDR3 sequence reads: CASSVTGGDQPQHF. As DNA, the CDR3 is TGTGCCAGCAGCGTGACAGGCGGCGATCAGCCCCAGCATTTT.

The J gene is TRBJ1-1, the V gene TRBV7-6; D remains ambiguous. Trimming removed 6 bases at V and 1 base at J, with 9 bases between. Germline loops: CDR1 SGHVS, CDR2 FNYEAQ. The CDR3 totals 13 residues. CDR3 nucleotide sequence: TGTGCCAGCAGGTTAACAGAGAACACTGAAGCTTTCTTT. Translating it yields CASRLTENTEAFF.

The chain couples TRBV5-6 to TRBJ1-2; 7 bases match TRBD1. Germline loops: CDR1 SGHDT, CDR2 YYEEEE. The ends lost 4 bases at V and 4 bases at J; junction bases unmatched: 13. The CDR3 length is 16 residues. This chain's CDR3 is CASSQGGTGFLYGYTF. The CDR3, as DNA: TGTGCCAGCAGCCAGGGGGGCACAGGTTTTCTCTATGGCTACACCTTC.

The rearrangement joins TRBV21-1 to TRBJ1-4; the tabulated D call, TRBD1, remains unverified against the DNA. TRBV21-1 is termed a pseudogene. The CDR3 sequence is 14 residues long. CDR3 sequence reads: CASSKIYRGEKLFF. CDR3 nucleotides: TGTGCCAGCAGCAAAATCTATAGGGGGGAAAAACTGTTTTTT.

V usage is TRBV19 and J usage is TRBJ1-6, with a weak D call TRBD1 (6 bases). Germline V gene sequence: CDR1 LNHDA, CDR2 SQIVND (reference sequence). The germline V and J ends were trimmed by 3 bases and 6 bases, with 9 bases remaining between them. The CDR3 is 14 residues long. The CDR3 spells CASSMWTANSPLHF. The CDR3 bases are TGTGCCAGTAGTATGTGGACAGCTAATTCACCCCTCCACTTT.

The chain uses TRBV10-1 and TRBJ1-5; 10 nucleotides agree with TRBD1. Germline V lookup: CDR1 WNHNN, CDR2 SYGVQD (reference sequence). Trimming removed 10 bases from V and 0 bases from J; junction bases left unmatched: 12. The CDR3 covers 17 residues. CDR3 loop: CAKYPGQGKDSNQPQHF. The CDR3 DNA follows: TGCGCCAAATACCCGGGACAGGGGAAAGATAGCAATCAGCCCCAGCATTTT.

The rearrangement links TRBV19 to TRBJ1-4, with TRBD1 matching 7 bases. CDR1 and CDR2 from the germline V gene are LNHDA and SQIVND (reference sequence). After removal of 6 bases from V and 6 bases from J, the junction contained 16 bases not matched to a gene. The CDR3 length is 17 residues. This CDR3 reads CASSPDRAAPLYEKLFF. The CDR3 nucleotides are TGTGCCAGTAGCCCTGACAGGGCGGCACCTCTTTATGAAAAACTGTTTTTT.

CDR3 nucleotides: TGTGCCTGGAGTGTAGCACTACAAGAGACCCAGTACTTC. This codes for CAWSVALQETQYF. The rearrangement uses TRBV30 and TRBJ2-5, with D unclear. Trimming stripped 0 bases from V and 2 bases from J, with 7 bases between. Germline V gene sequence: CDR1 GTSNPN, CDR2 SVGIG (reference sequence). This CDR3 is built from 13 residues.

The chain is built from TRBV25-1 and TRBJ2-1; TRBD2 is a possible D gene (5 bases). The V gene's germline CDR1 is MGHDK and CDR2 SYGVNS. With 4 bases removed from V and 4 bases from J, the gap between germline ends came to 11 bases. This CDR3 is 14 amino acids long. CDR3 region: CASSAPTRYNEQFF. The CDR3 nucleotides read TGTGCCAGCAGTGCCCCTACTAGGTACAATGAGCAGTTCTTC. The full variable domain, completed using reference TRBV25-1 and TRBJ2-1, is EADIYQTPRYLVIGTGKKITLECSQTMGHDKMYWYQQDPGMELHLIHYSYGVNSTEKGDLSSESTVSRIRTEHFPLTLESARPSHTSQYLCASSAPTRYNEQFFGPGTRLTVL.

J is TRBJ2-3 and V is TRBV21-1; the table's D gene call, TRBD2, was not cross checked with the DNA. TRBV21-1 is recorded as a pseudogene. This CDR3 contains 18 residues. The CDR3 DNA reads TGTGCCAGCAGCGAACCAGGGAAGCGGGGGGCCCCAACAGATACGCAGTATTTT. Protein: CASSEPGKRGAPTDTQYF.

The rearrangement uses TRBV2 and TRBJ1-5, with 9 bases fitting TRBD1. V shed 6 bases and J 6 bases; nucleotides not matched to a gene: 9. The CDR3 has 15 residues. Germline lookup yields CDR1 SNHLY and CDR2 FYNNEI. The CDR3 spells CASRGGTGSSQPQHF. Here the CDR3 DNA reads TGTGCCAGCAGAGGCGGGACAGGGAGTAGTCAGCCCCAGCATTTT.

The chain carries TRBV30 and TRBJ2-7, with 7 bases lining up with TRBD1. The CDR3 runs 13 residues. J lost 4 bases, V lost 0 bases, and 3 bases had no gene match. Germline CDR1 reads GTSNPN; CDR2 reads SVGIG (reference sequence). CDR3 loop: CAWSVGGVYEQYF. CDR3 nucleotide sequence: TGTGCCTGGAGTGTAGGGGGCGTGTACGAGCAGTACTTC.

The gene calls are TRBV27 and TRBJ2-4; D is perhaps TRBD1 (5 bases). Germline V lookup: CDR1 MNHEY, CDR2 SMNVEV (reference sequence). V was cut by 6 bases and J by 7 bases, with 16 bases left in between. The CDR3 is made up of 14 amino acids. The DNA of the CDR3 is TGTGCCAGCAGAGAAAATGGGGCTGGGAACATTCAGTACTTC. It is translated as CASRENGAGNIQYF.

The V and J genes are TRBV5-4 and TRBJ2-1, with 15 bases fitting TRBD2. The CDR3 covers 17 residues. Germline assignment: CDR1 SGHNT and CDR2 YYREEE (reference sequence). V lost 4 bases, J lost 6 bases, and 8 bases stayed unmatched. CDR3 coding DNA: TGTGCCAGCAGCCCTGGACTAGCGGGAGGGCTCAGCAATGAGCAGTTCTTC. It encodes CASSPGLAGGLSNEQFF.